Included here is one T cell receptor (beta chain) sequence, with context. Its specificity is unknown. Other DNA sequences in this specimen translate into the identical CDR3. This sample is part of a study of T cells in localized non-small cell lung cancer. Whole-study results and caveats: Clonality of T cells reached its maximum in uninvolved adjacent lung, surpassing tumor. Density of T cells in blood, when higher, went with longer overall survival. Adjacent lung exhibited a median of 57 among the 100 most abundant tumor clones.

Germline V gene sequence: CDR1 MNHEY, CDR2 SMNVEV (reference sequence). The CDR3 sequence is 13 residues long. Trimming cost V 2 bases and J 0 bases, with 4 bases left between them. Here immunoSEQ multiplex PCR was the method, and the copy in TCRdb shows in-frame clones only, minus some. The table records tens of thousands of clones, roughly nine tenths of them present only once. The receptor's source is a man aged 35 to 69 with stage I lung adenocarcinoma. The specimen comprised peripheral blood, sampled before any cancer treatment. V and J are TRBV27 and TRBJ2-5; the D is unclear. In DNA form, the CDR3 reads TGTGCCAGCAGTTTACGGTACCAAGAGACCCAGTACTTC. It specifies CASSLRYQETQYF.